Listed here are 14 T cell receptor beta chains from one sample, sequenced in a study of T cells expressing NK-cell markers. TCRdb reprocessed the 5' RACE reads; each CDR3 protein has one entry and no DNA is given. With about 150,000 distinct CDR3 sequences in the sample, the ten largest clones hold around 20%. Sequencing was carried out using blood T cells: a sorted CD56 or NKG2C T cell subset, CD4+ or CD8+ T cells, or bulk PBMC T cells (not recorded which). These TCRs come from a man aged 18-75 years in good health.

CDR3 region: CASSSSGTSQFF. V and J are TRBV7-9 and TRBJ2-1; TCRdb indicates TRBD2, and absent DNA this call remains unverified. The CDR3 spans 12 residues. Per germline, CDR1 SEHNR and CDR2 FQNEAQ (reference sequence). The whole variable domain, filled in from reference TRBV7-9 and TRBJ2-1, reads DTGVSQNPRHKITKRGQNVTFRCDPISEHNRLYWYRQTLGQGPEFLTYFQNEAQLEKSRLLSDRFSAERPKGSFSTLEIQRTEQGDSAMYLCASSSSGTSQFFGPGTRLTVL.

V is TRBV3-1 and J is TRBJ2-5; TCRdb picks TRBD2, but there is no DNA to check that call. CDR1 LGHDT and CDR2 YNNKEL come from the germline V gene (reference sequence). The length of the CDR3 is 19 residues. The CDR3: CASSQGLAGEPWYQETQYF.

This sequence joins TRBV6-5 and TRBJ2-7; the TCRdb call, TRBD1, lacks DNA for checking. The CDR3 covers 16 residues. Per the germline V gene, CDR1 is MNHEY and CDR2 is SVGAGI. CDR3 protein: CASSFPSGTTTYEQYF.

The chain uses TRBV12-3 or TRBV12-4 and TRBJ2-6. The CDR3 has 12 residues. The CDR3 sequence: CASKAGANVLTF.

This rearrangement joins TRBV11-2 to TRBJ2-2. The CDR3 covers 15 residues. Germline V lookup: CDR1 SGHAT, CDR2 FQNNGV. The CDR3: CASSTRQVNTGELFF.

The V and J genes are TRBV2 and TRBJ1-1; TCRdb's D call, TRBD1, is unchecked because there is no DNA. The CDR3 has 21 amino acids. CDR1 and CDR2 (germline): SNHLY, FYNNEI. CDR3 sequence: CASSPDEGSSYGDRGFTEAFF.

The chain joins TRBV7-7 to TRBJ2-5. Germline CDR1 reads SSHAT; CDR2 reads FNYEAQ (reference sequence). CDR3 size: 14 residues. CDR3: CASSLSQRQETQYF.

This chain joins TRBV4-1 and TRBJ1-5. CDR3 length: 15 residues. The V gene's germline CDR1 is MGHRA and CDR2 YSYEKL. The CDR3 loop is CASSHPGLGNQPQHF.

This chain uses TRBV5-1 with TRBJ2-1; with no DNA, the TCRdb D assignment of TRBD2 cannot be verified. The CDR3 loop spans 16 amino acids. From germline, CDR1 is SGHRS and CDR2 YFSETQ. CDR3 amino acids: CASSPSGGTTYNEQFF. Variable domain in full (rest from reference TRBV5-1 and TRBJ2-1): KAGVTQTPRYLIKTRGQQVTLSCSPISGHRSVSWYQQTPGQGLQFLFEYFSETQRNKGNFPGRFSGRQFSNSRSEMNVSTLELGDSALYLCASSPSGGTTYNEQFFGPGTRLTVL.

This rearrangement joins TRBV14 to TRBJ2-2; no DNA is available, so the TRBD1 call from TCRdb remains unchecked. CDR1 is SGHDN, CDR2 FVKESK, per germline. The CDR3 extends over 15 amino acids. The CDR3 loop reads CASSWYQGGAGELFF.

V usage is TRBV14 and J usage is TRBJ2-7; absent DNA, TCRdb's TRBD1 call cannot be checked. The CDR3 sequence is 14 residues long. Per germline, CDR1 SGHDN and CDR2 FVKESK. CDR3 region: CASSLGGVSYEQYF.

CDR3 amino acids: CASSSGPGEGAYEQYF. The chain uses TRBV7-9 and TRBJ2-7; checking the TCRdb D call of TRBD1 is not possible without DNA. The CDR3 runs to 16 residues. Germline V CDR1 and CDR2: SEHNR, FQNEAQ (reference sequence). Supplemented by reference TRBV7-9 and TRBJ2-7, the full variable domain reads DTGVSQNPRHKITKRGQNVTFRCDPISEHNRLYWYRQTLGQGPEFLTYFQNEAQLEKSRLLSDRFSAERPKGSFSTLEIQRTEQGDSAMYLCASSSGPGEGAYEQYFGPGTRLTVT.

V is TRBV5-1 and J is TRBJ2-3; there is no DNA to check the TCRdb D call of TRBD2. Per the germline V gene, CDR1 is SGHRS and CDR2 is YFSETQ. The CDR3 is 17 amino acids. CDR3 residues: CASSTGTSGADTDTQYF.

The chain couples TRBV13 to TRBJ2-7; TCRdb outputs TRBD2, but without DNA this stays unchecked. The CDR3 has 16 residues. Germline CDR1 is PRHDT and CDR2 is FYEKMQ (reference sequence). CDR3: CASSLGSGGVRNEQYF.